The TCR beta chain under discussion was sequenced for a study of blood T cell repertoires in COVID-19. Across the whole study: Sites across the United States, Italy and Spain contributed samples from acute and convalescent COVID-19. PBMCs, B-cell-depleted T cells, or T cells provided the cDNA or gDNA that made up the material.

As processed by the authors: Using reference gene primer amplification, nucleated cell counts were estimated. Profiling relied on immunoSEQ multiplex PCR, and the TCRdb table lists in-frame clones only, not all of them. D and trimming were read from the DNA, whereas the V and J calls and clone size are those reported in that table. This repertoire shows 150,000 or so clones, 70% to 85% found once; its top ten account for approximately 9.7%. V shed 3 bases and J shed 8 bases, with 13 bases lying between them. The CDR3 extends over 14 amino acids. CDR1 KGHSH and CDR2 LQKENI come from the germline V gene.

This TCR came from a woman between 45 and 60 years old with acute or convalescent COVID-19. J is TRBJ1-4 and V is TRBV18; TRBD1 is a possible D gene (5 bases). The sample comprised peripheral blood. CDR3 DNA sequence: TGTGCCAGCTCACCGAGCAGGGAAGAGGAAAAACTGTTTTTT. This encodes CASSPSREEEKLFF. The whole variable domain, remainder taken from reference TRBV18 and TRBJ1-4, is NAGVMQNPRHLVRRRGQEARLRCSPMKGHSHVYWYRQLPEEGLKFMVYLQKENIIDESGMPKERFSAEFPKEGPSILRIQQVVRGDSAAYFCASSPSREEEKLFFGSGTQLSVL.